This is a list of T cell receptor beta chains from one sample in a study of T-cell memory formation after mild COVID-19. TCRdb re-analysed the 5' RACE reads in MiXCR, keeping a single row per CDR3 protein. Of a few hundred thousand distinct CDR3 sequences listed, around 25% were seen once; the top ten hold around 13%. The sample consisted of PBMCs or a T cell subset sorted from them (not recorded which). These receptors all stem from an adult woman who had mild COVID-19 (a few samples of this study predate the infection). Cell type and time point are not known. CDR3s include the opening cysteine and the closing phenylalanine or tryptophan. Fields, in order: clone size, V gene, J gene, D gene, CDR3 DNA, CDR3 protein. The D gene is left open where the match is weak. For some rows the clone size is stated as once, few or many, or as a class when expanded; others skip it.

size: .; V: TRBV5-1; J: TRBJ2-1; D: .; DNA: TGCGCCAGCAGTATGACTTCCTACAATGAGCAGTTCTTC; CDR3: CASSMTSYNEQFF
size: once; V: TRBV29-1; J: TRBJ2-7; D: TRBD1; DNA: TGCAGCGGGAGACGACAGGGGTCCATCGACGAGCAGTACTTC; CDR3: CSGRRQGSIDEQYF
size: few; V: TRBV15; J: TRBJ1-1; D: TRBD1; DNA: TGTGCCACCAGCAGAGGAAGACAGGGGGCAGAGGCTGAAGCTTTCTTT; CDR3: CATSRGRQGAEAEAFF
size: few; V: TRBV6-5; J: TRBJ2-1; D: .; DNA: TGTGCCAGCAGTTACCACCTACCTGGGGTCGGGCAGTTCTTC; CDR3: CASSYHLPGVGQFF
size: .; V: TRBV30; J: TRBJ2-2; D: .; DNA: TGTGCCTGGAGTGTGGACAGCTACATCGGGGAGCTGTTTTTT; CDR3: CAWSVDSYIGELFF
size: .; V: TRBV7-9; J: TRBJ2-1; D: TRBD2; DNA: TGTGCCAGCAGCTTACAACGGACTAGCGGCTCCTACAATGAGCAGTTCTTC; CDR3: CASSLQRTSGSYNEQFF
size: many; V: TRBV7-2; J: TRBJ2-7; D: TRBD2; DNA: TGTGCCAGCAGCTTAGCCGCTAGCGGGAGGGGCGAGCAGTACTTC; CDR3: CASSLAASGRGEQYF
size: few; V: TRBV18; J: TRBJ1-5; D: .; DNA: TGTGCCAGCTCACCACCAACCAGGGGCGATCAGCCCCAGCATTTT; CDR3: CASSPPTRGDQPQHF
size: .; V: TRBV11-2; J: TRBJ2-3; D: .; DNA: TGTGCCAGCAGCTTAGGTTTCGCCCCAGGGGGCACAGATACGCAGTATTTT; CDR3: CASSLGFAPGGTDTQYF
size: .; V: TRBV7-9; J: TRBJ1-6; D: .; DNA: TGTGCCAGCAGCACAGGCGCGAATAATTCACCCCTCCACTTT; CDR3: CASSTGANNSPLHF
size: few; V: TRBV12-3/TRBV12-4; J: TRBJ2-5; D: TRBD2; DNA: TGTGCCAGCAGCATACCGGGACTAGCGGGAGGTCCAGCGACCCAGTACTTC; CDR3: CASSIPGLAGGPATQYF
size: few; V: TRBV6-6; J: TRBJ1-6; D: .; DNA: TGTGCCAGCAGTTACGCTGGGGGTGAGAATTCACCCCTCCACTTT; CDR3: CASSYAGGENSPLHF
size: once; V: TRBV15; J: TRBJ2-5; D: .; DNA: TGTGCCACCAGCAGAGGAGTGAGAGAGACCCAGTACTTC; CDR3: CATSRGVRETQYF
size: .; V: TRBV29-1; J: TRBJ1-5; D: .; DNA: TGCAGCGTTGCCCGGGGAAGGTCTCAGCCCCAGCATTTT; CDR3: CSVARGRSQPQHF
size: .; V: TRBV4-3; J: TRBJ2-1; D: .; DNA: TGCGCCAGCAGCCAGAACGGAGGCGGGTTAAGCTCCTACAATGAGCAGTTCTTC; CDR3: CASSQNGGGLSSYNEQFF
size: .; V: TRBV5-1; J: TRBJ2-3; D: .; DNA: TGCGCCACCCGCGGGACTTCCCTAGAGGATACGCAGTATTTT; CDR3: CATRGTSLEDTQYF
size: .; V: TRBV3-1; J: TRBJ2-1; D: .; DNA: TGTGCCAGCACCGACACTAGATACTCCTACAATGAGCAGTTCTTC; CDR3: CASTDTRYSYNEQFF
size: few; V: TRBV18; J: TRBJ2-2; D: TRBD2; DNA: TGTGCCAGCTCGACCCTTAGCGGGACTTTCTCCGGGGAGCTGTTTTTT; CDR3: CASSTLSGTFSGELFF
size: .; V: TRBV19; J: TRBJ1-4; D: .; DNA: TGTGCCAGTAGTGCGACGGATTCCGAAAAACTGTTTTTT; CDR3: CASSATDSEKLFF
size: few; V: TRBV6-2/TRBV6-3; J: TRBJ2-1; D: .; DNA: TGTGCCAGCAGCCAACATGGGTCCATTTCCCCCGCTAGTCCCCTCCGTTACAATGAGCAGTTCTTC; CDR3: CASSQHGSISPASPLRYNEQFF
size: few; V: TRBV7-9; J: TRBJ2-1; D: TRBD1; DNA: TGTGCCAGCAGCTCATCAGGGGGTCGGGACTCCTACAATGAGCAGTTCTTC; CDR3: CASSSSGGRDSYNEQFF
size: many; V: TRBV29-1; J: TRBJ2-3; D: .; DNA: TGCAGCGTTGACACAGGCACAGATACGCAGTATTTT; CDR3: CSVDTGTDTQYF
size: .; V: TRBV5-1; J: TRBJ2-2; D: .; DNA: TGCGCCAGCAGCTTGGCCGAGGGGGGAAACACCGGGGAGCTGTTTTTT; CDR3: CASSLAEGGNTGELFF
size: .; V: TRBV12-3/TRBV12-4; J: TRBJ2-1; D: TRBD2; DNA: TGTGCCAGCACCCCGAGCGGGAACACCTACAATGAGCAGTTCTTC; CDR3: CASTPSGNTYNEQFF
size: .; V: TRBV20-1; J: TRBJ2-7; D: .; DNA: TGCAGTGCTTGGACAGCCGATGGGGGGGAGCAGTACTTC; CDR3: CSAWTADGGEQYF
size: .; V: TRBV29-1; J: TRBJ1-1; D: .; DNA: TGCAGCGTTTTATTCGGGGTATTGAACACTGAAGCTTTCTTT; CDR3: CSVLFGVLNTEAFF
size: once; V: TRBV11-1; J: TRBJ2-7; D: .; DNA: TGTGCCAGCAGCCTAATGTCGACCCAACCCGTGGAGCAGTACTTC; CDR3: CASSLMSTQPVEQYF
size: .; V: TRBV5-6; J: TRBJ1-2; D: .; DNA: TGTGCCAGAAGCTTGGCCGGGAGGTACTATGGCTACACCTTC; CDR3: CARSLAGRYYGYTF
size: .; V: TRBV10-3; J: TRBJ1-1; D: TRBD1; DNA: TGTGCCATCAGGGACAGGGTTAACACTGAAGCTTTCTTT; CDR3: CAIRDRVNTEAFF
size: few; V: TRBV7-6; J: TRBJ2-7; D: TRBD1; DNA: TGTGCCAGCAGCTGGGGACAGATAACCTACGAGCAGTACTTC; CDR3: CASSWGQITYEQYF
size: .; V: TRBV11-3; J: TRBJ2-5; D: TRBD2; DNA: TGTGCCAGCAGCCCCTTGCTAGCGGGAGTCGAGACCCAGTACTTC; CDR3: CASSPLLAGVETQYF
size: .; V: TRBV12-3/TRBV12-4; J: TRBJ1-1; D: .; DNA: TGTGACAGCAGTTATAGGTGGACTGAAGCTTTCTTT; CDR3: CDSSYRWTEAFF
size: .; V: TRBV6-6; J: TRBJ2-7; D: .; DNA: TGTGCCAGCAGTTACTTTTCTAGCTACGAGCAGTACTTC; CDR3: CASSYFSSYEQYF
size: few; V: TRBV20-1; J: TRBJ2-1; D: .; DNA: TGCAGTGCTAGCCGGGACCCCCTGATAAATGAGCAGTTCTTC; CDR3: CSASRDPLINEQFF
size: few; V: TRBV7-9; J: TRBJ2-7; D: .; DNA: TGTGCCAGCAGCTTATCTCTTGGGGAGGCCGTTGACGAGCAGTACTTC; CDR3: CASSLSLGEAVDEQYF
size: .; V: TRBV25-1; J: TRBJ2-5; D: TRBD2; DNA: TGTGCCAGCAGTGAATTAGAGACGGGGGGCCAAGAGACCCAGTACTTC; CDR3: CASSELETGGQETQYF
size: few; V: TRBV23-1; J: TRBJ2-1; D: TRBD1; DNA: TGCGCCAGCAGCACCGGGACAGGGCTTAGCTCCTACAATGAGCAGTTCTTC; CDR3: CASSTGTGLSSYNEQFF
size: .; V: TRBV5-1; J: TRBJ2-3; D: TRBD2; DNA: TGCGCCAGCAGCGAGAGTGGACTAGCTCACACAGATACGCAGTATTTT; CDR3: CASSESGLAHTDTQYF
size: few; V: TRBV15; J: TRBJ2-7; D: .; DNA: TGTGCCACCAGCAGGCGAGGAGGGGGCGAGCAGTACTTC; CDR3: CATSRRGGGEQYF
size: few; V: TRBV7-9; J: TRBJ2-7; D: .; DNA: TGTGCCAGCAGCTTCGGGGGCGTAGGGGACGAGCAGTACTTC; CDR3: CASSFGGVGDEQYF
size: .; V: TRBV2; J: TRBJ2-2; D: TRBD1; DNA: TGTGCCAGCAGTGACCCAAAACTAGGGACAGGGAACACCGGGGAGCTGTTTTTT; CDR3: CASSDPKLGTGNTGELFF
size: few; V: TRBV5-4; J: TRBJ2-5; D: TRBD1; DNA: TGTGCCAGCAGCTCGGACAGGGTAGTAGAGACCCAGTACTTC; CDR3: CASSSDRVVETQYF
size: few; V: TRBV24-1; J: TRBJ2-2; D: TRBD1; DNA: TGTGCCACCAGTGCGGGGACAGCTGCGACCGGGGAGCTGTTTTTT; CDR3: CATSAGTAATGELFF
size: .; V: TRBV7-8; J: TRBJ1-1; D: .; DNA: TGTGCCAGCAGCTTAGCAGGGATCGGGGACTCTGAAGCTTTCTTT; CDR3: CASSLAGIGDSEAFF
size: .; V: TRBV7-9; J: TRBJ1-1; D: .; DNA: TGTGCCAGCAGCTTAGCGCCCCGCGGGAACACTGAAGCTTTCTTT; CDR3: CASSLAPRGNTEAFF
size: .; V: TRBV9; J: TRBJ2-1; D: .; DNA: TGTGCCAGCAGCGTATCAGACAGGTACAATGAGCAGTTCTTC; CDR3: CASSVSDRYNEQFF
size: .; V: TRBV7-2; J: TRBJ2-1; D: .; DNA: TGTGCCAGCAGCCCTCAAGGGTGGACACCGACCTGGGGGAGAGCCTACAATGAGCAGTTCTTC; CDR3: CASSPQGWTPTWGRAYNEQFF
size: few; V: TRBV25-1; J: TRBJ1-6; D: TRBD1; DNA: TGTGCCAGCAGTGGGAAAAGCGGGACAGGAAATTCACCCCTCCACTTT; CDR3: CASSGKSGTGNSPLHF
size: .; V: TRBV7-9; J: TRBJ2-3; D: TRBD2; DNA: TGTGCCAGCAGCTCCTTTGGGGGGGTTCGCACAGATACGCAGTATTTT; CDR3: CASSSFGGVRTDTQYF
size: .; V: TRBV12-3/TRBV12-4; J: TRBJ2-7; D: .; DNA: TGTGCCAGCAGTTTAGTGGGGGCCGGCGACGAGCAGTACTTC; CDR3: CASSLVGAGDEQYF
size: .; V: TRBV7-9; J: TRBJ2-3; D: .; DNA: TGTGCCAGCAGCTCGGTAGCGGAGCCCACAGATACGCAGTATTTT; CDR3: CASSSVAEPTDTQYF
size: .; V: TRBV5-5; J: TRBJ1-5; D: TRBD1; DNA: TGTGCCAGCAGCTTCGACAGGGGACTCAATCAGCCCCAGCATTTT; CDR3: CASSFDRGLNQPQHF
size: .; V: TRBV5-1; J: TRBJ2-7; D: TRBD2; DNA: TGCGCCAGCAGCCAGCGGGAGGACGGAGAGCAGTACTTC; CDR3: CASSQREDGEQYF